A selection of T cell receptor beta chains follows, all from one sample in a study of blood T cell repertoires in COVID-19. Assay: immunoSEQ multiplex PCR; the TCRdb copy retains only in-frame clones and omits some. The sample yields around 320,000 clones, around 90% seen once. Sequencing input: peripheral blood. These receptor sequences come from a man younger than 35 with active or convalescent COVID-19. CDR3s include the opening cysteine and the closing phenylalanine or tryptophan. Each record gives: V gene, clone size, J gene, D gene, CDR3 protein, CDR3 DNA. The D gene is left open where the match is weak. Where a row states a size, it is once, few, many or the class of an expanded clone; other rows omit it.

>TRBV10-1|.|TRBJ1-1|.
CASSAGGIAEAFF
TGCGCCAGCAGTGCTGGGGGGATCGCTGAAGCTTTCTTT
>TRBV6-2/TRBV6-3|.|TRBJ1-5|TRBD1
CASSYTVQGEPQHF
TGTGCCAGCAGTTACACCGTACAGGGGGAGCCCCAGCATTTT
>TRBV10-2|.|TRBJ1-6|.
CASSSRANSPLHF
TGCGCCAGCAGTAGCAGGGCTAATTCACCCCTCCACTTT
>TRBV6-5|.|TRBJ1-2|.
CASSYSDEGAYGYTF
TGTGCCAGCAGTTACTCAGATGAAGGGGCTTATGGCTACACCTTC
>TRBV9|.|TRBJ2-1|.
CASSALAGPNEQFF
TGTGCCAGCAGTGCTCTCGCGGGTCCCAATGAGCAGTTCTTC
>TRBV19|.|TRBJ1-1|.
CASSIRPGVPAEAFF
TGTGCCAGTAGTATTCGGCCGGGGGTACCCGCTGAAGCTTTCTTT
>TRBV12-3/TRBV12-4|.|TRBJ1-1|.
CASSLMRDTEAFF
TGTGCCAGCAGCCTGATGAGGGACACTGAAGCTTTCTTT
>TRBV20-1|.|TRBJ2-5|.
CSASGQKQETQYF
TGCAGTGCTAGTGGACAGAAACAAGAGACCCAGTACTTC
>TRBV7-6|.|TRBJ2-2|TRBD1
CASHDRGNTGELFF
TGTGCCAGCCACGACAGGGGGAACACCGGGGAGCTGTTTTTT
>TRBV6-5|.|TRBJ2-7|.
CAILENYEQYF
TGTGCCATCCTGGAGAATTACGAGCAGTACTTC
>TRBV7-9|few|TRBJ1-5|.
CASSWGAGTGVNQPQHF
TGTGCCAGCAGCTGGGGAGCGGGTACAGGCGTTAATCAGCCCCAGCATTTT
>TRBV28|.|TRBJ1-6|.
CASYQGYNSPLHF
TGTGCCAGCTACCAGGGGTATAATTCACCCCTCCACTTT
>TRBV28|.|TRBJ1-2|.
CASRSRGIHYGYTF
TGTGCCAGCAGGTCGCGAGGCATCCACTATGGCTACACCTTC
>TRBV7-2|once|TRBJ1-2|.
CASSLNGQFYGYTF
TGTGCCAGCAGCTTAAACGGACAGTTCTATGGCTACACCTTC
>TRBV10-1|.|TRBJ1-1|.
CASSLKRGGAAYTEAFF
TGCGCCAGCAGCCTCAAGAGGGGGGGCGCGGCGTACACTGAAGCTTTCTTT
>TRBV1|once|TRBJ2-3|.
CTSSQGRGTDTQYF
TGCACCAGCAGCCAAGGTCGGGGCACAGATACGCAGTATTTT
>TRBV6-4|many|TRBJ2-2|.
CASSQVEAGELFF
TGTGCCAGCAGCCAGGTGGAGGCCGGGGAGCTGTTTTTT
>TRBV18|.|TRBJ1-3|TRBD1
CASSLGQGAGNTIYF
TGTGCCAGCTCACTGGGACAGGGTGCTGGAAACACCATATATTTT
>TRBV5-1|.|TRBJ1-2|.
CASRETDYGYTF
TGCGCCAGCAGAGAGACAGACTATGGCTACACCTTC
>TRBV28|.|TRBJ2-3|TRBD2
CASSSRTSGRDLFSTDTQYF
TGTGCCAGCAGTTCAAGGACTAGCGGGAGGGACCTGTTTAGCACAGATACGCAGTATTTT
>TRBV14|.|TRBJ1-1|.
CASSQDNFRANTEAFF
TGTGCCAGCAGCCAAGATAATTTCAGGGCGAACACTGAAGCTTTCTTT
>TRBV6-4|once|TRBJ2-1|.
CASSDSFRSSYNEQFF
TGTGCCAGCAGTGACTCTTTTAGGAGCTCCTACAATGAGCAGTTCTTC
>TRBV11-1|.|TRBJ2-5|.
CASSVTGLGQETQYF
TGTGCCAGCAGCGTAACGGGACTCGGCCAAGAGACCCAGTACTTC
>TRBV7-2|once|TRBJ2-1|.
CASGYSFDEQFF
TGTGCCAGCGGATATAGCTTCGATGAGCAGTTCTTC
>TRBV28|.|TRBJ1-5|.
CASSLRGRTNQPRHF
TGTGCCAGCAGTCTCCGAGGGCGTACAAATCAGCCCCGGCATTTT
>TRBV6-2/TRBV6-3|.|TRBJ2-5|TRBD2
CASSYGGRATETQYF
TGTGCCAGCAGTTATGGCGGGAGGGCCACCGAGACCCAGTACTTC
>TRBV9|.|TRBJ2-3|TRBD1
CASSVEGQGLSTDTQYF
TGTGCCAGCAGCGTAGAGGGACAGGGCCTAAGCACAGATACGCAGTATTTT
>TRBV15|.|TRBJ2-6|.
CATSTRGANVLTF
TGTGCCACCAGCACCAGGGGGGCCAACGTCCTGACTTTC
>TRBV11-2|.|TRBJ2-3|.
CASSPGIPPDTQYF
TGTGCCAGCAGCCCGGGGATCCCCCCAGATACGCAGTATTTT
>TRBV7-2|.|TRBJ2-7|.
CASSLSGVGSYEQYF
TGTGCCAGCAGCTTATCGGGGGTTGGCTCCTACGAGCAGTACTTC
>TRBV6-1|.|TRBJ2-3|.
CASLGAGDTQYF
TGTGCCAGCCTAGGCGCGGGAGATACGCAGTATTTT
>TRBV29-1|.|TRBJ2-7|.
CSVETTMSSGYEQYF
TGCAGCGTAGAAACGACGATGTCGAGCGGCTACGAGCAGTACTTC
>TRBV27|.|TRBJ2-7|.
CASSLRPVSRRERVYEQYF
TGTGCCAGCAGTTTACGTCCAGTTTCAAGAAGGGAGAGGGTGTACGAGCAGTACTTC
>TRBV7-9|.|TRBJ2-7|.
CASSGQGGWTYEQYF
TGTGCCAGCAGCGGGCAGGGGGGATGGACCTACGAGCAGTACTTC
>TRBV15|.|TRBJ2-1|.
CATSRERSVWGGRGNEQFF
TGTGCCACCAGCAGAGAAAGAAGTGTCTGGGGAGGTCGAGGAAATGAGCAGTTCTTC
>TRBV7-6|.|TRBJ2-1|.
CASSLAGMTTNEQFF
TGTGCCAGCAGCTTAGCAGGAATGACTACCAATGAGCAGTTCTTC
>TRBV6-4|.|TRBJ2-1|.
CASSDSLDTGEQFF
TGTGCCAGCAGTGATTCCTTGGACACAGGTGAGCAGTTCTTC
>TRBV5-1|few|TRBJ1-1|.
CASSLQGQRKAFF
TGCGCCAGCAGCTTACAGGGACAACGTAAAGCTTTCTTT
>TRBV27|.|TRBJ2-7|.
CASSLSQAYEQYF
TGTGCCAGCAGTTTATCCCAGGCTTACGAGCAGTACTTC
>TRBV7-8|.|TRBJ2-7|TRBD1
CASRTSGTGVDEQYF
TGTGCCAGCAGGACCTCCGGGACAGGGGTAGACGAGCAGTACTTC
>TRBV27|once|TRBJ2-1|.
CASMGALTYNEQFF
TGTGCCAGCATGGGGGCCCTAACCTACAATGAGCAGTTCTTC
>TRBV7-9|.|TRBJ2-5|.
CASSLAGGRQETQYF
TGTGCCAGCAGCTTAGCGGGAGGCCGCCAAGAGACCCAGTACTTC
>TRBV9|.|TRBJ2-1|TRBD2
CASSVGLADYNEQFF
TGTGCCAGCAGCGTGGGACTAGCGGACTACAATGAGCAGTTCTTC
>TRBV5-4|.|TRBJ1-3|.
CASSFNQFGNTIYF
TGTGCCAGCAGTTTCAATCAGTTCGGAAACACCATATATTTT
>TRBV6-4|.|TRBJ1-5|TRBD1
CASSGQDWDSNQPQHF
TGTGCCAGCAGCGGACAGGATTGGGATAGCAATCAGCCCCAGCATTTT
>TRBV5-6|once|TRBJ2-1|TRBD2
CASSLAGRGKYNEQFF
TGTGCCAGCAGCTTGGCGGGGCGGGGGAAATACAATGAGCAGTTCTTC
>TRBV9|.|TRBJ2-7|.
CASSAGGRGFSYEQYF
TGTGCCAGCAGCGCTGGGGGCAGGGGTTTTTCCTACGAGCAGTACTTC
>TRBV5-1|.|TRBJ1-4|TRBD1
CASSEEGTGGEKLFF
TGCGCCAGCAGCGAGGAAGGGACAGGGGGCGAAAAACTGTTTTTT
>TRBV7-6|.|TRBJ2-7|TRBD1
CASSGDDRGREQYF
TGTGCCAGCAGCGGTGATGACAGGGGTCGCGAGCAGTACTTC
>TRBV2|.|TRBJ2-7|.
CASSLLLRGSEQYF
TGTGCCAGCAGTCTGTTGTTGCGTGGTTCCGAGCAGTACTTC
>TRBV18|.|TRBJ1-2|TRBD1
CASSPPDRVSYGYTF
TGTGCCAGCTCACCACCCGACAGGGTTTCCTATGGCTACACCTTC
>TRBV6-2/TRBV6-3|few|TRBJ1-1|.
CASSGDTSVPYNTEAFF
TGTGCCAGCAGTGGCGATACCAGCGTCCCATATAACACTGAAGCTTTCTTT
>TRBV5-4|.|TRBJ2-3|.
CASSFERGTDTQYF
TGTGCCAGCAGCTTCGAGAGGGGCACAGATACGCAGTATTTT
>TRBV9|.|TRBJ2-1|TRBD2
CASKPRTSSNEQFF
TGTGCCAGCAAACCACGGACTAGCAGCAATGAGCAGTTCTTC